This TCR beta chain emerged from a study of cytomegalovirus exposure and HLA in healthy donors. Study details: Unique TCRs from HLA-typed donors, 70 million to 100 million of them, were held in an early data release.

General study results and limits: Later on, analysis showed that most CMV-associated TCR beta chains appeared to be HLA-restricted.

Primers for the PCR totalled 60 Vbeta and 13 Jbeta. Profiled with immunoSEQ multiplex PCR; TCRdb holds only in-frame clones, not every one. This sample yields about 180,000 clones, of which nearly 80% are seen a single time; less than 8% belongs to the top ten. A note on this clone: The antigen remains unidentified.

The sequence was obtained from a man aged 35-49 years in good health and CMV-seropositive. Sequenced: PBMCs.

The CDR3 DNA follows: TGCGCCAGCAGCTTGGAAGGAGCTGAAGCTTTCTTT. Amino acids: CASSLEGAEAFF. V usage is TRBV5-1 and J usage is TRBJ1-1; no firm D call. The germline V and J ends were trimmed by 0 bases and 6 bases, with 6 bases remaining between them. The germline CDR1 and CDR2 sequences are SGHRS and YFSETQ. The CDR3 is made up of 12 amino acids.